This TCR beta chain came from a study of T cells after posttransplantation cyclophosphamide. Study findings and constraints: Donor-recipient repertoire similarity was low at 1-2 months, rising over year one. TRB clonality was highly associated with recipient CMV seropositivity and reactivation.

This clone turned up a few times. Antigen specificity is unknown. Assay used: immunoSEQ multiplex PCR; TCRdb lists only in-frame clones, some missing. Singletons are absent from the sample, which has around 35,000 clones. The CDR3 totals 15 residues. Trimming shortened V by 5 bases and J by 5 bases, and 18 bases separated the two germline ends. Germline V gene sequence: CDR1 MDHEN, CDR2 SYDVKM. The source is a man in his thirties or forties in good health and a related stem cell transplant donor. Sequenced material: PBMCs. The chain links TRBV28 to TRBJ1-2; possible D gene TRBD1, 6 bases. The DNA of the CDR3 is TGTGCCAGCAGTAATGGGGGCCGGGTTGGATATGGCTACACCTTC. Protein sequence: CASSNGGRVGYGYTF.